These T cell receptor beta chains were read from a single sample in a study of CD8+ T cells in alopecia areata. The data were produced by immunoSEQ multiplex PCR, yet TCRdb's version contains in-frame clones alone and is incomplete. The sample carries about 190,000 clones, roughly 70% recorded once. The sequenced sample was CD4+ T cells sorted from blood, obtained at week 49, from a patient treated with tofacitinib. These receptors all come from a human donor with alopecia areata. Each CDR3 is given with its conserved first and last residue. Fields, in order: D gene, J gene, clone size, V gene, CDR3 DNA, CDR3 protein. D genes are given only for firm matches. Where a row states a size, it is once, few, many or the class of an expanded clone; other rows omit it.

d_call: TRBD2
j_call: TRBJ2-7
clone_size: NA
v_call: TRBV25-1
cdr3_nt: TGTGCCAGCAGTGCTAGCGGGGGGAGGTACGAGCAGTACTTC
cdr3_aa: CASSASGGRYEQYF

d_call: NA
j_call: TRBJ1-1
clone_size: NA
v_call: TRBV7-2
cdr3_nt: TGTGCCAGCAGTATACCGGGACTCTTAGGGGGCACTGAAGCTTTCTTT
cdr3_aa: CASSIPGLLGGTEAFF

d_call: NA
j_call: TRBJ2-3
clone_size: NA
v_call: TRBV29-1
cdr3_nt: TGCAGCGTTGAAGTGGGGATAGCAGATACGCAGTATTTT
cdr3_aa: CSVEVGIADTQYF

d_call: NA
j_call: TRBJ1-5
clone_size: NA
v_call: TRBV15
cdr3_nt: TGTGCCACCAGCAGGGGACATAGCAATCAGCCCCAGCATTTT
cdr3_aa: CATSRGHSNQPQHF

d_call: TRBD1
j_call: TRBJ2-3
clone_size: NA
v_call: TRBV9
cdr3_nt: TGTGCCAGCAGTGACCAGGGGGCAGGCACAGATACGCAGTATTTT
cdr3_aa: CASSDQGAGTDTQYF

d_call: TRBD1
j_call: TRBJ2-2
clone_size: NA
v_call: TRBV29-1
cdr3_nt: TGCAGCGTCGGACAGGGAATCGGGGAGCTGTTTTTT
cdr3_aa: CSVGQGIGELFF

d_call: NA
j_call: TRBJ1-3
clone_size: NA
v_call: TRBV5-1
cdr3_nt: TGCGCCAGCAGCTTGGAGAGGACGGGGAGCTCTGGAAACACCATATATTTT
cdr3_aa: CASSLERTGSSGNTIYF

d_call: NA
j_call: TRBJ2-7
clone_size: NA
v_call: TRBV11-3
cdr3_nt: TGTGCCAGCAGCTCCAGACGGGAAGATACCTACGAGCAGTACTTC
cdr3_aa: CASSSRREDTYEQYF

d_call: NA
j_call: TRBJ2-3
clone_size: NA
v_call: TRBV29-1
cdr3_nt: TGCAGCGTTGTTAAACTAGCTGGGGGCACAGATACGCAGTATTTT
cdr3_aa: CSVVKLAGGTDTQYF

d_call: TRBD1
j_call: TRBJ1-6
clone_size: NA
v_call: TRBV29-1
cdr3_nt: TGCAGCGTCCGACAGGGTAATTCACCCCTCCACTTT
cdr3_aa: CSVRQGNSPLHF

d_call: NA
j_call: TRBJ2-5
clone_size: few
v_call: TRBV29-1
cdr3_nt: TGCAGCGTTGAAGACCGACAGTCCCCTCAAGAGACCCAGTACTTC
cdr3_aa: CSVEDRQSPQETQYF

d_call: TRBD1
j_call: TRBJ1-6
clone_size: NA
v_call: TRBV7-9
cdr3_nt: TGTGCCAGCAGCCACCCGGGACAGGGAGCACCCCTCCACTTT
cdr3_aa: CASSHPGQGAPLHF

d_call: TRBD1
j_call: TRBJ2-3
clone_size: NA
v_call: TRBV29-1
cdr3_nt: TGCAGCGTTGAGACAGGGGGGACAGATACGCAGTATTTT
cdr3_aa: CSVETGGTDTQYF

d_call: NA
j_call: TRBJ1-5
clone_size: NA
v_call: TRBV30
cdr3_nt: TGTGCCTGGGGCCTAAATCAGCCCCAGCATTTT
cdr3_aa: CAWGLNQPQHF

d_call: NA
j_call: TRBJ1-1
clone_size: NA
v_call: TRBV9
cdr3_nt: TGTGCCAGCAGCGTTACTCTGAACACTGAAGCTTTCTTT
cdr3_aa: CASSVTLNTEAFF

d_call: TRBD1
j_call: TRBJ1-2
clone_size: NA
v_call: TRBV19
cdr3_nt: TGTGCCAGTAGAGGACAGGGGGCGTCCGGCTATGGCTACACCTTC
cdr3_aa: CASRGQGASGYGYTF

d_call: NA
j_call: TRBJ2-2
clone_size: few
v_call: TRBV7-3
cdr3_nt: TGTGCCAGCAGCGCTAGGGTTCACACCGGGGAGCTGTTTTTT
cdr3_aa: CASSARVHTGELFF

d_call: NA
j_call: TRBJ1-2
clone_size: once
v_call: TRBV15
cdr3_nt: TGTGCCACCGGTACGCAGAGATTCTATGGCTACACCTTC
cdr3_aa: CATGTQRFYGYTF

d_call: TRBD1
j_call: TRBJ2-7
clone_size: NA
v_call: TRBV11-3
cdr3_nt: TGTGCCAGCAGCCATAGTGGGACAGGGATGAACGAGCAGTACTTC
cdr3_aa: CASSHSGTGMNEQYF

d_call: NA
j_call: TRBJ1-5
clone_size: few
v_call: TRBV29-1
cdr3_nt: TGCAGCGTTGGGTCTGGGAGCAATCAGCCCCAGCATTTT
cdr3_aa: CSVGSGSNQPQHF

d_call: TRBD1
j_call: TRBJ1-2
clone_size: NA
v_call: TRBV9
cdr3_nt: TGTGCCAGCAGCGTAGCTTCGGGGAGGGGACAGGGCCGGTTCAACTATGGCTACACCTTC
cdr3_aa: CASSVASGRGQGRFNYGYTF

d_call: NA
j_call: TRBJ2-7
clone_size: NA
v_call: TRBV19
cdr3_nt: TGTGCCAGTTCTACGCGATTTGAGCAGTACTTC
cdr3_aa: CASSTRFEQYF

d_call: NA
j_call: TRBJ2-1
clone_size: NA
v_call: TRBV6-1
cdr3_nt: TGTGCCAGCAGTGACCGGGGGTCGTTTAACAATGAGCAGTTCTTC
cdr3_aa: CASSDRGSFNNEQFF

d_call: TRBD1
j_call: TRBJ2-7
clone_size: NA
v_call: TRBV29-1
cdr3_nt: TGCAGCGCCCGGAGTCCGGGACAGGGATACGAGCAGTACTTC
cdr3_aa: CSARSPGQGYEQYF

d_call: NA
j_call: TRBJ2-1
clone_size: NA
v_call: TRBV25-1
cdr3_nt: TGTGCCAGCAGCCATACATGGGGCAATGAGCAGTTCTTC
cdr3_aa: CASSHTWGNEQFF

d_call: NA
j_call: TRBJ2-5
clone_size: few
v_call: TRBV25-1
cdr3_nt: TGTGCCAGCAGTCGACAAGAGACCCAGTACTTC
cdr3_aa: CASSRQETQYF

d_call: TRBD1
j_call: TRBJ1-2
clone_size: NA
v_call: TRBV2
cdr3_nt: TGTGCCACTAGGGGACAGGGGGGAAGTGGCTACACCTTC
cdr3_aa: CATRGQGGSGYTF

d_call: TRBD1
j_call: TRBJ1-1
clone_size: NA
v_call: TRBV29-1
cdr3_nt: TGCAGCGTTGACAGAGACAGGGGAACTGAAGCTTTCTTT
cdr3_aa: CSVDRDRGTEAFF

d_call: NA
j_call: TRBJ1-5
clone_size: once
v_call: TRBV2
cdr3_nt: TGTGCCTCGTCGGGGGTCAATAGCAATCAGCCCCAGCATTTT
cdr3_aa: CASSGVNSNQPQHF

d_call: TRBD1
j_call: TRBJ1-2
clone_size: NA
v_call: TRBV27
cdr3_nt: TGTGCCAGCAGTTTCCAGCTGCCACGGACAGGGAGAAGCTATGGCTACACCTTC
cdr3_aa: CASSFQLPRTGRSYGYTF

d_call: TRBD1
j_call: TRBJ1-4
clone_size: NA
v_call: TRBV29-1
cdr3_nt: TGCAGCTTCAGACAGGGGAATGAAAAACTGTTTTTT
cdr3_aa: CSFRQGNEKLFF

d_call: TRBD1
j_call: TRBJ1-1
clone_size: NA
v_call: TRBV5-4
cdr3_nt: TGTGCCAGCAGCTCAAACAGGGGTCACACTGAAGCTTTCTTT
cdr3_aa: CASSSNRGHTEAFF

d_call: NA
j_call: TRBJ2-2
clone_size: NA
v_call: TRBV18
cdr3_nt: TGTGCCAGCTCCCGAGGACACAACACCGGGGAGCTGTTTTTT
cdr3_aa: CASSRGHNTGELFF

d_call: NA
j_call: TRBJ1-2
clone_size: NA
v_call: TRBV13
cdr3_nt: TGTGCCAGCAGCTTAGGGCGGCCGACTAACTATGGCTACACCTTC
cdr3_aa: CASSLGRPTNYGYTF

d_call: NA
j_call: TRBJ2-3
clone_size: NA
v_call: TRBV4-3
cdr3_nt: TGCGCCAGCAGCCAAGAGGAGTCCTCACGCGGGTTTGGAACGCAGTATTTT
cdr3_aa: CASSQEESSRGFGTQYF

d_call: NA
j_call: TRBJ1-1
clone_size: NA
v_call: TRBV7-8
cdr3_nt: TGTGCCAGCAGCTTAGATGCGGGTGCGAACACTGAAGCTTTCTTT
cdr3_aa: CASSLDAGANTEAFF

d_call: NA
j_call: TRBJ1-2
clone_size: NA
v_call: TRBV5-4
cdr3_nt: TGTGCCAGCAGCTTGGAAAATGGCTACACCTTC
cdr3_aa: CASSLENGYTF